The T cell receptor (beta chain) under discussion was sequenced for a study of T cell repertoires in cytomegalovirus infection. Study in general: Recently identified HLA-C-restricted CMV epitopes were among the peptides used. CMV infection together with matching HLA type was indicated by public TCR beta signatures.

The CDR3 consists of 13 residues. Germline V gene lookup returns CDR1 SGHVS and CDR2 FQNEAQ. The germline V and J ends were trimmed by 5 bases and 2 bases, with 10 bases remaining between them. General study findings and limits: People with CMV and the relevant HLA were identified by cumulative public TCR beta family frequency. HLA-C-restricted CMV clonotypes gave the most frequent clonotype in two of eight donors.

From the reads, TCRdb called clonotypes with MiXCR, one entry per CDR3 protein. Of hundreds of thousands of distinct CDR3 sequences in the sample, around a third are singletons; the top ten hold 18%. This clonotype has just a few counts. Its antigen is not known. The sample was cultured PBMCs, taken from culture after CMV antigen stimulation. This chain uses TRBV7-8 with TRBJ2-7, with a possible D match to TRBD2 (5 bases). This TCR came from a human donor in good health (CMV status not recorded). Some clones in this sample may be carry-over from other donors' samples. Here the CDR3 reads CASSTDGTYEQYF. Written as DNA, the CDR3 is TGTGCCAGCAGCACCGACGGGACCTACGAGCAGTACTTC.